The entry below gives a single T cell receptor beta chain sequence along with its context. Its antigen is unknown. RNA transcripts gave rise to amplified TCR beta CDR3 regions. A first-round RT-PCR of the TCR CDR3 used the HTBI primer set. From the multiplex PCR reads, TCRdb called clonotypes with MiXCR, one entry per CDR3 protein. The sample lists 100,000 to 140,000 distinct CDR3 sequences; roughly 15% were seen once. Graves' hyperthyroidism was deemed stable given no ophthalmopathy progression within 18 months. Newly diagnosed hyperthyroidism, duration under 2 months, in patients aged 18 to 65. This sample was taken from a study of T cells in Graves' hyperthyroidism and ophthalmopathy. Notes on the study in general: The majority of expanded thyroid clonotypes above 0.001 also appeared in blood. Ophthalmopathy was identified by the model a median about six months ahead of onset.

The ends were cut back, 1 base at V and 6 bases at J, with 11 bases in the middle. The CDR3 runs to 14 residues. CDR1 and CDR2 from the germline V gene are SGHAT and FQDESV (reference sequence). The sample taken for sequencing was blood. The clonotype originates from a woman between 45 and 65 years old with Graves' hyperthyroidism. The genes are TRBV11-1 and TRBJ2-3; tentative D call: TRBD1 (5 bases). The CDR3 here is CASSLGGRRDTQYF. CDR3 coding DNA: TGTGCCAGCAGCTTAGGGGGCAGGCGGGATACGCAGTATTTT.